Described below is a single TCR beta chain sequence and its context. Its antigen remains unidentified. The Oncomine TCR Beta short-read assay was what sequenced the DNA obtained from cultured CD4+ T cells. The source of extracted genomic DNA was cultured CD4+ T cells. TCRdb itself ran the PCR reads through MiXCR, one entry per CDR3 protein. The sample contains approximately 14,000 distinct CDR3 sequences, 52% of which appear only once. This sample's treatment: roughly nine-day PBMC culture with coronavirus spike peptide pools or control peptides (ViraFEST assay). The data are from a study of vaccination and CD4 T cells after COVID-19. At the level of the study: The stimulus for the cells was overlapping spike peptides derived from SARS-CoV-2, HCoV-NL63, HCoV-OC43 and HCoV-229E.

Germline V lookup: CDR1 WSHSY, CDR2 SAAADI. Trimming stripped 1 base from V and 8 bases from J, with 4 bases between. This CDR3 comprises 11 residues. Source material: CD4+ T cells from blood, cultured in vitro. The V gene is TRBV10-2, the J gene TRBJ2-3; no reliable D call. This TCR was sampled from a human donor who had recovered from COVID-19. The CDR3 is CASSEYGTQYF. CDR3 DNA: TGCGCCAGCAGTGAGTACGGTACGCAGTATTTT.